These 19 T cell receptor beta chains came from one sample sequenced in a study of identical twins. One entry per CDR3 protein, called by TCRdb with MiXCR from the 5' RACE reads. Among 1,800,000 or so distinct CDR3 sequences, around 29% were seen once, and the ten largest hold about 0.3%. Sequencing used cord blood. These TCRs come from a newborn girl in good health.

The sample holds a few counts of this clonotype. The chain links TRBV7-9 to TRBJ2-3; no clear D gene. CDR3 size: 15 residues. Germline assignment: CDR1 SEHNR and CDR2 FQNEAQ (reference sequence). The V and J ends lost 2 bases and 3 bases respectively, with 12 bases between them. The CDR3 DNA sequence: TGTGCCAGCAGCTTACTTCCTAAGCCAACAGATACGCAGTATTTT. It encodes CASSLLPKPTDTQYF.

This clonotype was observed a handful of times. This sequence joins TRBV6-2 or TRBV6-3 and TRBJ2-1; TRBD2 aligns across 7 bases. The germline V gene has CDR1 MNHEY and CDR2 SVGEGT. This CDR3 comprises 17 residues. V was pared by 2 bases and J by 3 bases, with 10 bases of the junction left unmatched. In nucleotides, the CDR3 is TGTGCCAGCAGTTACCATAATTGGCGGGGGAACTACAATGAGCAGTTCTTC. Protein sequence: CASSYHNWRGNYNEQFF.

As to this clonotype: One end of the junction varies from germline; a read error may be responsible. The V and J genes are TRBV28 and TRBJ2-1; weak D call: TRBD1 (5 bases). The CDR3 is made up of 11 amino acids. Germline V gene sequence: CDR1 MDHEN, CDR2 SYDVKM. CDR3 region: CSSSSRQTQFF. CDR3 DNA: TGTTCCAGCAGTTCTCGACAGACGCAGTTCTTC.

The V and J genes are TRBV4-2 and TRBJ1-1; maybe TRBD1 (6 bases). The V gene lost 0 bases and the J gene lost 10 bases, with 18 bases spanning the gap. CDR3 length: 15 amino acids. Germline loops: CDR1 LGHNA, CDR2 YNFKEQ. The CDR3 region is CASSQDLWQGFGAFF. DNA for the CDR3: TGTGCCAGCAGCCAAGATCTCTGGCAGGGGTTTGGAGCTTTCTTT.

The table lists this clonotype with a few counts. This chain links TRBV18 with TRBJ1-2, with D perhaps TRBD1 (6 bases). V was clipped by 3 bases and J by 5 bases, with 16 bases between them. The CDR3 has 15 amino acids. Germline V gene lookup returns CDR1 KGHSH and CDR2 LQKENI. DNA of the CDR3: TGTGCCAGCTCACCTGTTGAAAGACAGGTTTATGGCTACACCTTC. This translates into CASSPVERQVYGYTF.

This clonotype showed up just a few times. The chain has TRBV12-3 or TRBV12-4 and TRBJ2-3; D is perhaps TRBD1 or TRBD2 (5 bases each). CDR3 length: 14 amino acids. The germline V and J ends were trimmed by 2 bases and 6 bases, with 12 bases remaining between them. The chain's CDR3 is CASSLRGAEDTQYF. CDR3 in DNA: TGTGCCAGCAGTTTACGAGGGGCCGAGGATACGCAGTATTTT.

CDR3 in amino acids: CAITRQVVYEQYF. The CDR3 DNA follows: TGTGCCATCACCAGACAGGTGGTCTACGAGCAGTACTTC. This chain joins TRBV10-3 and TRBJ2-5, with a tentative D call TRBD1 (6 bases). The J call may be incorrect, as the DNA end agrees better with TRBJ2-7. Germline CDR1 reads ENHRY; CDR2 reads SYGVKD. The CDR3 covers 13 residues.

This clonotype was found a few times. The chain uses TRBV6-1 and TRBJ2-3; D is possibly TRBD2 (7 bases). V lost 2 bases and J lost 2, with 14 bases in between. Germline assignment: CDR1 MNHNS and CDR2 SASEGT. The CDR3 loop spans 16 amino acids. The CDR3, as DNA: TGTGCCAGCAGTGAAAGAGGTGGGGGGGCCACAGATACGCAGTATTTT. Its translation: CASSERGGGATDTQYF.

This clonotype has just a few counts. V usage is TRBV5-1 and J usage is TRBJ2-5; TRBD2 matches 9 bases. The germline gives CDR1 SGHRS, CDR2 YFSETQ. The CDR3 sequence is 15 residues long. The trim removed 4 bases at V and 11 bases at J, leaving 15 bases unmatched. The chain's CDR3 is CASSITSGSNNEQYF. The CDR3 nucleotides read TGCGCCAGCAGCATTACTAGCGGGTCAAACAATGAGCAGTACTTC. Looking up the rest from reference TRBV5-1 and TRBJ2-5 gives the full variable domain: KAGVTQTPRYLIKTRGQQVTLSCSPISGHRSVSWYQQTPGQGLQFLFEYFSETQRNKGNFPGRFSGRQFSNSRSEMNVSTLELGDSALYLCASSITSGSNNEQYFGPGTRLLVL.

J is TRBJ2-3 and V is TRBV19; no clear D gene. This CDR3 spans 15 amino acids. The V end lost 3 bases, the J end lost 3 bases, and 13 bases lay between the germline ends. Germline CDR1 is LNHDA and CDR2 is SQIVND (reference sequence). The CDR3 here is CASSIYQARTDTQYF. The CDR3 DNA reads TGTGCCAGTAGTATCTACCAGGCGCGGACAGATACGCAGTATTTT.

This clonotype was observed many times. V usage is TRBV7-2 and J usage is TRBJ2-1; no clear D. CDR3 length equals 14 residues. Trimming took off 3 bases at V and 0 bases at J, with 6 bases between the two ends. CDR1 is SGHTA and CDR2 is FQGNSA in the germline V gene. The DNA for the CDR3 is TGTGCCAGCAGCTTTATCAACTCCTACAATGAGCAGTTCTTC. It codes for CASSFINSYNEQFF.

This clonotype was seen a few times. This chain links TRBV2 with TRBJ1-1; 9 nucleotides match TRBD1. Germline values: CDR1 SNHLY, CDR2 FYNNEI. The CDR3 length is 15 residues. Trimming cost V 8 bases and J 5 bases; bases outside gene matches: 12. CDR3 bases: TGTGCCAGCCAAGCGATACAGGGGGCGTGGACTGAAGCTTTCTTT. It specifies CASQAIQGAWTEAFF. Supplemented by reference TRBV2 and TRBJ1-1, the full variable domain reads EPEVTQTPSHQVTQMGQEVILRCVPISNHLYFYWYRQILGQKVEFLVSFYNNEISEKSEIFDDQFSVERPDGSNFTLKIRSTKLEDSAMYFCASQAIQGAWTEAFFGQGTRLTVV.

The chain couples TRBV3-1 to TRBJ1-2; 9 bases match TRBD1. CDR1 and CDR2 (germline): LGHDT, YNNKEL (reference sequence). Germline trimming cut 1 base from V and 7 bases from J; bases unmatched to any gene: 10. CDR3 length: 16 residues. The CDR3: CASSQGADRGPSGYTF. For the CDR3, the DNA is TGTGCCAGCAGCCAAGGAGCGGACAGGGGCCCATCTGGCTACACCTTC.

The CDR3 sequence is CASSQRLAGSYNEQYF. CDR3 coding DNA: TGCGCCAGCAGCCAACGACTAGCGGGGTCCTACAATGAGCAGTACTTC. The chain couples TRBV4-1 to TRBJ2-1; TRBD2 agrees at 11 bases. The better agreement between TRBJ2-7 and the DNA end casts doubt on the J call. The CDR3 consists of 16 residues. Germline CDR1 is MGHRA and CDR2 is YSYEKL.

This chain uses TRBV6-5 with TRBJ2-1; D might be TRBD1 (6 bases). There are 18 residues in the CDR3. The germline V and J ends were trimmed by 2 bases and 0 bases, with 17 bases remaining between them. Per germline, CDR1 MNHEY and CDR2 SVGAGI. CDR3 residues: CASSYGQMYHSSYNEQFF. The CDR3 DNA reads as TGTGCCAGCAGTTACGGACAGATGTACCATAGCTCCTACAATGAGCAGTTCTTC.

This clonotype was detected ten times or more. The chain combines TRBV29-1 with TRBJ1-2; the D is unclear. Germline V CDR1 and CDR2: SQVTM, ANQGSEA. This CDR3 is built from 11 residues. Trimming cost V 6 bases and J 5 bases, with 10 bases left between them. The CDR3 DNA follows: TGCAGCGTCTACGACATTTATGGCTACACCTTC. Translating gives CSVYDIYGYTF.

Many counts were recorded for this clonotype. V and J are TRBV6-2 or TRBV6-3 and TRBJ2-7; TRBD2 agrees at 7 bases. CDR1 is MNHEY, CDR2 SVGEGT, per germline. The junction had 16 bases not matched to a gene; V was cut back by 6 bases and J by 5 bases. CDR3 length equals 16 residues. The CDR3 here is CASSPLIRGLRDEQYF. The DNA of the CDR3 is TGTGCCAGCAGCCCTCTAATTAGGGGACTACGGGACGAGCAGTACTTC.

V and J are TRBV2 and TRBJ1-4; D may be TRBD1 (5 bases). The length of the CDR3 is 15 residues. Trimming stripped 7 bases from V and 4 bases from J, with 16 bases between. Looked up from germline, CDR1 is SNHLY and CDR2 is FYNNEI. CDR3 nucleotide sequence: TGTGCCAGCAAGGGCCCAGGACAAGTTAATGAAAAACTGTTTTTT. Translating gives CASKGPGQVNEKLFF. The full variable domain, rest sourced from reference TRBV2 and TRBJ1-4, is EPEVTQTPSHQVTQMGQEVILRCVPISNHLYFYWYRQILGQKVEFLVSFYNNEISEKSEIFDDQFSVERPDGSNFTLKIRSTKLEDSAMYFCASKGPGQVNEKLFFGSGTQLSVL.

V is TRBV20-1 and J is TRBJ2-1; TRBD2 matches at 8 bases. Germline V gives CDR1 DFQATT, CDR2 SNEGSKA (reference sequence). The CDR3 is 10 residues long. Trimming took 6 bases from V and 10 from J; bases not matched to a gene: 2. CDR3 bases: TGCAGTGCACAGCGGGAGGAGCAGTTCTTC. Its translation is CSAQREEQFF.